This TCR beta chain was captured in a study of blood T cell repertoires in COVID-19. Study summary: The samples span acute and convalescent COVID-19 from the United States, Italy and Spain. In each case, the material was cDNA or gDNA derived from T cells, B-cell-depleted T cells, or PBMCs.

The germline gives CDR1 MGHRA, CDR2 YSYEKL. The CDR3 loop spans 17 amino acids. After removal of 3 bases from V and 5 bases from J, the junction contained 13 bases not matched to a gene. TCRdb's table, derived via immunoSEQ multiplex PCR, lists solely in-frame clones and lacks some. The sample yields 250,000 to 300,000 clones, roughly 89% seen once. The chain joins TRBV4-1 to TRBJ1-2; 9 bases are shared with TRBD1. The TCR sequence derives from a woman in her twenties or thirties with COVID-19, enrolled during active disease. The sample consisted of peripheral blood. The CDR3 DNA reads as TGCGCCAGCAGCCATCCCGAATTGGGACAGGGTGTGTATGGCTACACCTTC. The encoded protein is CASSHPELGQGVYGYTF.